This T cell receptor (beta chain) was captured by sequencing in a study of CD8 T cells in Susac syndrome. Roughly 0.5 to 1 ug RNA was reverse transcribed with random hexamers. immunoSEQ multiplex PCR amplified TCR beta CDR3 across 54 Vbeta, 13 Jbeta. TCRdb re-called the immunoSEQ multiplex PCR reads with MiXCR, one entry per CDR3 protein. The sample lists hundreds of thousands of distinct CDR3 sequences, approximately 95% occurring once. Negative isolation was used for CD8+ and CD4+ T cells, and FACS enrichment was applied to TEMRA cells. CDR1 SGHRS and CDR2 YFSETQ come from the germline V gene. The V and J ends lost 2 bases and 2 bases, in that order; junction bases with no gene match: 10. The CDR3 has 17 amino acids.

The chain employs TRBV5-1 and TRBJ1-2; 9 bases line up with TRBD1. Sequences were obtained from CD4+ T cells from PBMCs. This TCR derives from a human donor with multiple sclerosis. CDR3 in amino acids: CASSLSGTGTLNYGYTF. CDR3 nucleotide sequence: TGCGCCAGCAGCTTATCCGGGACAGGGACGTTGAACTATGGCTACACCTTC.